This T cell receptor beta chain was recorded in a study of ipilimumab plus nivolumab after autologous stem cell transplantation. Study summary: The myeloma cohort included high-risk transplant-naive patients and patients relapsing within 3 years of a first autologous transplant.

General study results and limits: Per the authors, repertoire, Treg and microbiota data justify further study.

Checkpoint therapy with ipilimumab 1 mg/kg began 14 to 28 days after transplant. Dosing: nivolumab 3 mg/kg IV, weeks 1, 4, 7, 10, then every two weeks to week 26. Sequenced by immunoSEQ multiplex PCR; TCRdb stores in-frame clones only, minus some. In the table there are 37,000 or so clones, 80% to 95% of which are singletons. The CDR3 is 21 amino acids. Looked up from germline, CDR1 is LNHDA and CDR2 is SQIVND (reference sequence). V gave up 6 bases and J gave up 1 base, with 32 bases separating them. The table lists this clone with a count of one. Its antigen is currently unknown. This receptor was obtained from a male donor with multiple myeloma. The V and J genes are TRBV19 and TRBJ2-3, with a weak D call TRBD2 (6 bases). This specimen was PBMCs, taken in a trial of ipilimumab plus nivolumab as post-transplant consolidation. The CDR3 DNA sequence: TGTGCCAGTAGCCACGAATTGACTGGCGGGGCGACCATGGGGGGCACAGATACGCAGTATTTT. Encoded protein: CASSHELTGGATMGGTDTQYF.